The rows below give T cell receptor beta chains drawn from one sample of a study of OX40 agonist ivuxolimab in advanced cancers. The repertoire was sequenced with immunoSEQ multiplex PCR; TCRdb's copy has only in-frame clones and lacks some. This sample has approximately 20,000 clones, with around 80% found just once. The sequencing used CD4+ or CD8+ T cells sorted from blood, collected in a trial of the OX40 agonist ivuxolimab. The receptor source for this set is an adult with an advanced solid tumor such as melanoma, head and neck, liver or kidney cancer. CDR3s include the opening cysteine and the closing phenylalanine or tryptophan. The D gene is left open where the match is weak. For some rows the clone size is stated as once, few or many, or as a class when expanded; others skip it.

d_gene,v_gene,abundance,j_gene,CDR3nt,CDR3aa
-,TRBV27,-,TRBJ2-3,TGTGCCAGCAGTTTCGGTCTCTATAGCACAGATACGCAGTATTTT,CASSFGLYSTDTQYF
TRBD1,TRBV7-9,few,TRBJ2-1,TGTGCCAGCAGCGCGAGACAGGGAGTATGGGGTGAGCAGTTCTTC,CASSARQGVWGEQFF
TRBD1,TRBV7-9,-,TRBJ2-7,TGTGCCAGCAGCGCCACAGGGGACGAGCAGTACTTC,CASSATGDEQYF
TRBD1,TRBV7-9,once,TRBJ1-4,TGTGCCAGCAGCTTAGAGCAGGCAGGGGGCCGAAAACTGTTTTTT,CASSLEQAGGRKLFF
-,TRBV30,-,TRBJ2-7,TGTGCCTGGAGTGTACAGGCCCGAGGGTCCTACGAGCAGTACTTC,CAWSVQARGSYEQYF
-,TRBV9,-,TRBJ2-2,TGTGCCAGCAGCGTAGCGATGCTAGCGAGGAGCGGGGAGCTGTTTTTT,CASSVAMLARSGELFF
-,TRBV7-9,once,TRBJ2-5,TGTGCCAGCAGCTTAGTGACAGTCCAAGAGACCCAGTACTTC,CASSLVTVQETQYF
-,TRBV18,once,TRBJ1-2,TGTGCCAGCTCACCCGGTGGGGCCGGTGGCTATGGCTACACCTTC,CASSPGGAGGYGYTF
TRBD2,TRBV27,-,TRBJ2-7,TGTGCCAGCAGTTTATCCTCGGGGGGCGAGCAGTACTTC,CASSLSSGGEQYF
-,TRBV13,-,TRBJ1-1,TGTGCCAGCAGCTCCGGACCGAAAATGAACACTGAAGCTTTCTTT,CASSSGPKMNTEAFF
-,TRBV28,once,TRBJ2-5,TGTGCCAGCAGTTTAGAGGGAGTGGGCTGGGAGCAGTACTTC,CASSLEGVGWEQYF
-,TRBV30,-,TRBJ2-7,TGTGCCTGGAGTGGGACTAACCACTACGAGCAGTACTTC,CAWSGTNHYEQYF
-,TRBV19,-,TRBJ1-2,TGTGCCAGTAGTAGGGACGGGACAAAGAATGGCTACACCTTC,CASSRDGTKNGYTF
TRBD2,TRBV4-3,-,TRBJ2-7,TGCGCCAGCAGCCAAGGTATTAGCGGGAGCTACGAGCAGTACTTC,CASSQGISGSYEQYF
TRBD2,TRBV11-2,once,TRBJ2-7,TGTGCCAGCAGCCCTCTAGCGGGAGCCTACGAGCAGTACTTC,CASSPLAGAYEQYF
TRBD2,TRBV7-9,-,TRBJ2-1,TGTGCCAGCAGCCATCCGGGACTAGTGGGTAATGAGCAGTTCTTC,CASSHPGLVGNEQFF
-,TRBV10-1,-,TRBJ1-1,TGCGCCAGCAGTGACAGTCTAGAACAGGGTCGGACTGAAGCTTTCTTT,CASSDSLEQGRTEAFF
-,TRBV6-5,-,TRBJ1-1,TGTGCCAGCAGTTACGGGGGTAACACTGAAGCTTTCTTT,CASSYGGNTEAFF
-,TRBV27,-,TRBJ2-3,TGTGCCAGCAGTCAATCTCGGAGCACAGATACGCAGTATTTT,CASSQSRSTDTQYF
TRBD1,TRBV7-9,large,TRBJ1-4,TGTGCCAGCAGCTTAGACAGGGGACGACGGTTAGAAAAACTGTTTTTT,CASSLDRGRRLEKLFF
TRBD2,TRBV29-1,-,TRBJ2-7,TGCAGCGTTGAGAGAAGCGGGAGCTACGAGCAGTACTTC,CSVERSGSYEQYF
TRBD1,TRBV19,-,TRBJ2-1,TGTGCCAGTAGTAGGGGACAGGGGTTGAGCTCCTACAATGAGCAGTTCTTC,CASSRGQGLSSYNEQFF
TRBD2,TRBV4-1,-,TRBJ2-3,TGCGCCAGCAGCCAAGTTCCAGCGGGAGGGCGAACAGATACGCAGTATTTT,CASSQVPAGGRTDTQYF
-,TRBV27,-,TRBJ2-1,TGTGCCAGCAGTTTTGGCCCCAGGAATGAGCAGTTCTTC,CASSFGPRNEQFF
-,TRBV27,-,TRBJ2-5,TGTGCCAGCAGTCTAACTAGCCCCCAGGAGACCCAGTACTTC,CASSLTSPQETQYF
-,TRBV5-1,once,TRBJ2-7,TGCGCCAGCAGCTTGCGGGGGAGGTCGGGGGCCTACGAGCAGTACTTC,CASSLRGRSGAYEQYF
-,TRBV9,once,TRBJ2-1,TGTGCCAGCAGCCCCCGACAGAGCTCCTACAATGAGCAGTTCTTC,CASSPRQSSYNEQFF
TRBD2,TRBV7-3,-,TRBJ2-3,TGTGCCAGCAGCTCCGGACTAGCGGTGGAAGATACGCAGTATTTT,CASSSGLAVEDTQYF
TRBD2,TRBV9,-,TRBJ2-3,TGTGCCAGCAGCGGGGGACTAGCGGGAGGGCCTGCAGCAGATACGCAGTATTTT,CASSGGLAGGPAADTQYF
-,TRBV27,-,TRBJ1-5,TGTGCCAGCAGTTTATTTCATAGCAATCAGCCCCAGCATTTT,CASSLFHSNQPQHF
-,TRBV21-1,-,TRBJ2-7,TGTGCCAGCAGCCCGACCAGTTCCTACGAGCAGTACTTC,CASSPTSSYEQYF
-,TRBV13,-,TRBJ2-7,TGTGCCAGCAGCTCCAATTTCTACGAGCAGTACTTC,CASSSNFYEQYF
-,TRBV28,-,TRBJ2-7,TGTGCCAGCAGTTCTCGGATCTCCTACGAGCAGTACTTC,CASSSRISYEQYF
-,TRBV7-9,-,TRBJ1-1,TGTGCCAGCAGCTCGCAGAGGGACACTGAAGCTTTCTTT,CASSSQRDTEAFF
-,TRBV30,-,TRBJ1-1,TGTGCCTGGAGTGTAGGTTTGGCCACTGAAGCTTTCTTT,CAWSVGLATEAFF
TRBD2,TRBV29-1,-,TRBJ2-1,TGCAGCGTTAACAGCGGGATGGATGAGCAGTTCTTC,CSVNSGMDEQFF
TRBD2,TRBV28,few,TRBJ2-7,TGTGCCAGCAGAATTAGCGGGAACCCCTACGAGCAGTACTTC,CASRISGNPYEQYF
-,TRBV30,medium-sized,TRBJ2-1,TGTGCCTGGAGCTCCCTCATAAGTGAGTCCTACAATGAGCAGTTCTTC,CAWSSLISESYNEQFF
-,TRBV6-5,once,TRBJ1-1,TGTGCCAGCAGACTCAATGACATGAACACTGAAGCTTTCTTT,CASRLNDMNTEAFF
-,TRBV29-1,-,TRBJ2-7,TGCAGCGTTGAAGAGGGGTCCTACGAGCAGTACTTC,CSVEEGSYEQYF
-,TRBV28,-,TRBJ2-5,TGTGCCAGCAGTTCTCTACTGGAGGGCTACCAAGAGACCCAGTACTTC,CASSSLLEGYQETQYF
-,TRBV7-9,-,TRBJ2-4,TGTGCCAGCAGCTTAGACCGAATCCCCAAAAACATTCAGTACTTC,CASSLDRIPKNIQYF
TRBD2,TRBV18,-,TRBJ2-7,TGTGCCAGCTCACCGCGGGACTACGGGCCTACAGAGCAGTACTTC,CASSPRDYGPTEQYF